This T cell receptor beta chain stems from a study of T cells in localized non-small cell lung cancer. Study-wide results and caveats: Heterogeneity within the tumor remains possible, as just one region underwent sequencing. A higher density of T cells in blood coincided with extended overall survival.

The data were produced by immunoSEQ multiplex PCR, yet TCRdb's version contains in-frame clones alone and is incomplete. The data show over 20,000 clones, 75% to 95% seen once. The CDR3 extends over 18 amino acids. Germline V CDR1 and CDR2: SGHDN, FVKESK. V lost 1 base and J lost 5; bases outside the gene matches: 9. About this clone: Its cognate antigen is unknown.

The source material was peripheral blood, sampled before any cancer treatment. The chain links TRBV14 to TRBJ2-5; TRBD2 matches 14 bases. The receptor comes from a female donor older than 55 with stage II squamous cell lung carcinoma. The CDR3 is CASSQALTSGRARETQYF. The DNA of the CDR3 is TGTGCCAGCAGCCAAGCCCTGACTAGCGGGAGGGCCAGGGAGACCCAGTACTTC.